This TCR beta chain was found in a study of T-cell reconstitution after alpha-beta-depleted transplantation in children. With 7 bases removed from V and 7 bases from J, the gap between germline ends came to 17 bases. The CDR3 is 15 residues long. Germline CDR1 and CDR2: SGHTA and FQGNSA. This clonotype was found many times. Unique molecular identifiers were incorporated when the TCRbeta library was constructed. MiXCR, run by TCRdb on the PCR reads, gives a single entry per CDR3 protein. Among approximately 100,000 distinct CDR3 sequences listed, 9% to 15% were seen once. The sequence derives from a human donor who donated a stem cell graft to a child with inherited bone marrow failure. Sequencing was performed on PBMCs from the stem cell graft donor, taken from the stem cell graft. The chain recombines TRBV7-2 with TRBJ1-6; unclear D gene. CDR3 DNA: TGTGCCAGCACCCAACGGGCGGGCTGGAATTCACCCCTCCACTTT. As protein: CASTQRAGWNSPLHF. Variable domain in full (rest from reference TRBV7-2 and TRBJ1-6): GAGVSQSPSNKVTEKGKDVELRCDPISGHTALYWYRQSLGQGLEFLIYFQGNSAPDKSGLPSDRFSAERTGGSVSTLTIQRTQQEDSAVYLCASTQRAGWNSPLHFGNGTRLTVT.